This TCR beta chain is drawn from a study of identical twins. Germline V gene sequence: CDR1 ENHRY, CDR2 SYGVKD. The V and J ends lost 6 bases and 7 bases respectively, with 9 bases between them. The CDR3 totals 11 residues. A template switching step contributed a universal primer site, while unique molecular identifiers were present in the cDNA. TCRdb independently ran MiXCR on the 5' RACE reads; one entry per CDR3 protein. Among around 670,000 distinct CDR3 sequences listed, 6.1% were seen once. Broader study findings: Modelling approaches yielded underestimates of out-of-frame TCR alpha sharing between monozygotic twins. The authors drew conclusions from cross-sectional statistical analysis rather than following the same donors. Abundant cord blood beta clonotypes carried fewer insertions; memory repertoires showed none.

About this clonotype: Its target is not known. It may be a read error: a sequence one base away is much more abundant. No conserved phenylalanine or tryptophan ends this CDR3, so it is likely a read error.

The sequence derives from a man younger than 35 in good health. Source material: naive T cells sorted from blood. The chain joins TRBV10-3 to TRBJ1-1; D is ambiguous. CDR3 nucleotide sequence: TGTGCCATCAGCGACATTGGTGAAGCTTTCTGT. This encodes CAISDIGEAFC.